This entry concerns a single T cell receptor (beta chain). The data are from a study of shared clonotypes between healthy human individuals. This CDR3 has 12 residues. Per germline, CDR1 SGHRS and CDR2 YFSETQ. V was shortened by 4 bases and J by 10 bases, with 12 bases between the two germline ends. The table came from immunoSEQ multiplex PCR; TCRdb's copy has only in-frame clones and leaves some out. The table includes 600,000 to 750,000 clones, around 91% detected once. V is TRBV5-1 and J is TRBJ1-5; a weak D match, TRBD1 (6 bases). The source is a young man in good health. Some clones in this sample may be carry-over from other donors' samples. Sequencing was performed on memory CD8+ T cells from PBMCs. Subset noted: CD45RO+ cells pooled with CCR7-negative TemRA cells. In DNA, the CDR3 is TGCGCCAGCAGCAGGGGGGTTGGACCCCAGCATTTT. It encodes CASSRGVGPQHF. The whole variable domain, remainder taken from reference TRBV5-1 and TRBJ1-5, is KAGVTQTPRYLIKTRGQQVTLSCSPISGHRSVSWYQQTPGQGLQFLFEYFSETQRNKGNFPGRFSGRQFSNSRSEMNVSTLELGDSALYLCASSRGVGPQHFGDGTRLSIL.